The next 6 T cell receptor beta chains were all read from a single sample in a study of cytomegalovirus exposure and HLA in healthy donors. Use of 60 Vbeta and 13 Jbeta primers characterized the PCR. Method: immunoSEQ multiplex PCR; TCRdb's copy keeps in-frame clones and lacks some. The sample yields 95,000 to 110,000 clones, approximately 79% seen once. Sample: PBMCs. Receptors originate from a man between 60 and 70 years old in good health and CMV-seropositive.

This chain joins TRBV5-4 and TRBJ2-1; 12 bases line up with TRBD2. Germline CDR1 SGHNT, CDR2 YYREEE (reference sequence). Trimming at V came to 3 bases and at J to 3 bases, leaving 1 base not matched to a gene. This CDR3 is 15 amino acids long. The CDR3 region is CASSSLAGGYNEQFF. CDR3 nucleotides: TGTGCCAGCAGCTCACTAGCGGGGGGCTACAATGAGCAGTTCTTC.

This clone has a single count. This chain joins TRBV6-5 and TRBJ2-3; TRBD1 matches 9 bases. CDR1 is MNHEY and CDR2 is SVGAGI in the germline V gene. The trim removed 6 bases at V and 0 bases at J, leaving 4 bases unmatched. The length of the CDR3 is 15 residues. CDR3 nucleotide sequence: TGTGCCAGCAGCTTACAGGGGGCGAGCACAGATACGCAGTATTTT. Translation: CASSLQGASTDTQYF.

The chain carries TRBV2 and TRBJ1-5; the match to TRBD1 covers 8 bases. Germline V gene data show CDR1 as SNHLY and CDR2 as FYNNEI. Trimming took 6 bases from V and 4 from J; bases not matched to a gene: 8. This CDR3 comprises 15 residues. CDR3 in amino acids: CASREPGGANQPQHF. CDR3 coding DNA: TGTGCCAGCAGGGAACCAGGGGGCGCGAATCAGCCCCAGCATTTT.

This clone showed up just once. The gene calls are TRBV6-1 and TRBJ1-5; D gene unclear. CDR1 is MNHNS, CDR2 SASEGT, per germline. V lost 5 bases and J lost 3, with 8 bases in between. This CDR3 contains 13 residues. CDR3 in amino acids: CASSQVINQPQHF. The CDR3 DNA reads as TGTGCCAGCAGTCAGGTGATCAATCAGCCCCAGCATTTT.

The gene calls are TRBV18 and TRBJ1-1; D remains ambiguous. This CDR3 region has 15 residues. Germline CDR1 KGHSH, CDR2 LQKENI. Trimming removed 0 bases from V and 1 base from J, with 9 bases in between. CDR3 nucleotides: TGTGCCAGCTCACCACCCGCCGGTGAGAACACTGAAGCTTTCTTT. As protein: CASSPPAGENTEAFF.

The chain combines TRBV4-1 with TRBJ1-1, with D perhaps TRBD1 (6 bases). CDR1 and CDR2 (germline): MGHRA, YSYEKL. V lost 0 bases and J lost 5, with 10 bases in between. This CDR3 spans 14 amino acids. The CDR3 protein is CASSQEGGGTEAFF. DNA for the CDR3: TGCGCCAGCAGCCAAGAAGGGGGTGGGACTGAAGCTTTCTTT.